Listed here are 21 T cell receptor beta chains from one sample, sequenced in a study of T cells expressing NK-cell markers. TCRdb derives one entry per CDR3 protein from the 5' RACE reads, leaving out DNA. The specimen's table records 150,000 or so distinct CDR3 sequences. The source material was blood T cells: a sorted CD56 or NKG2C T cell subset, CD4+ or CD8+ T cells, or bulk PBMC T cells (not recorded which). These receptors all come from a woman in her forties or fifties in good health.

J is TRBJ2-1 and V is TRBV20-1. The CDR3 spans 15 residues. Germline-derived CDR1 and CDR2 are DFQATT and SNEGSKA (reference sequence). Here the CDR3 reads CSARDLGGYYNEQFF.

The V call is TRBV6-5, the J call TRBJ1-2. Germline V lookup: CDR1 MNHEY, CDR2 SVGAGI. The CDR3 covers 12 residues. This CDR3 is CASSYGFSGYTF.

The chain combines TRBV27 with TRBJ2-5; TCRdb's D gene call, TRBD1, goes unchecked for lack of DNA. The CDR3 has 14 residues. Per germline, CDR1 MNHEY and CDR2 SMNVEV (reference sequence). CDR3: CASSSGTAAETQYF.

The V gene is TRBV24-1, the J gene TRBJ1-2; checking the TCRdb D call of TRBD1 is not possible without DNA. The CDR3 spans 14 residues. From germline, CDR1 is KGHDR and CDR2 SFDVKD. This CDR3 is CATSERTGFYGYTF.

The chain couples TRBV30 to TRBJ2-3; the D gene TCRdb calls, TRBD2, cannot be checked with no DNA. In germline, CDR1 is GTSNPN, CDR2 SVGIG (reference sequence). The length of the CDR3 is 13 residues. The CDR3 protein is CAWSGLAGDTQYF.

The chain's CDR3 is CAWSFRGYGYTF. The chain joins TRBV30 to TRBJ1-2; the TRBD1 assignment by TCRdb is unverifiable without DNA. The CDR3 runs to 12 residues. The germline gives CDR1 GTSNPN, CDR2 SVGIG (reference sequence).

The J gene is TRBJ1-2, the V gene TRBV29-1. The CDR3 sequence is 15 residues long. Germline CDR1 is SQVTM and CDR2 is ANQGSEA. CDR3 in amino acids: CSVERGRGWSYGYTF.

The rearrangement joins TRBV27 to TRBJ2-7. The CDR3 runs to 13 residues. Germline lookup yields CDR1 MNHEY and CDR2 SMNVEV (reference sequence). Here the CDR3 reads CASSLAGAYEQYF.

The V call is TRBV20-1, the J call TRBJ2-7; TCRdb's D gene call, TRBD2, goes unchecked for lack of DNA. Germline loops: CDR1 DFQATT, CDR2 SNEGSKA (reference sequence). This CDR3 comprises 17 residues. The CDR3 spells CSARDTTGALLPYEQYF.

The chain employs TRBV6-5 and TRBJ2-2. Germline CDR1 reads MNHEY; CDR2 reads SVGAGI. The CDR3 is made up of 13 amino acids. The CDR3 sequence is CASSWDYTGELFF.

V usage is TRBV7-3 and J usage is TRBJ2-3; TCRdb names TRBD2, which stays unverified in the absence of DNA. Germline V CDR1 and CDR2: SGHTA, FQGTGA. CDR3 length: 15 residues. CDR3 residues: CASSLSAGAADTQYF.

The rearrangement uses TRBV5-1 and TRBJ2-2. Looked up from germline, CDR1 is SGHRS and CDR2 is YFSETQ. CDR3 size: 16 residues. CDR3 sequence reads: CASSLVLAGHTGELFF.

The J gene is TRBJ1-5, the V gene TRBV28. Germline CDR1 and CDR2: MDHEN and SYDVKM. The CDR3 extends over 12 amino acids. This CDR3 is CASARSNQPQHF.

V usage is TRBV28 and J usage is TRBJ2-7; TCRdb's assignment of TRBD1 cannot be checked, as there is no DNA. The CDR3 has 16 residues. Germline CDR1 is MDHEN and CDR2 is SYDVKM. CDR3 sequence: CASSSHSTGLFYEQYF. The complete variable domain, with remaining parts taken from reference TRBV28 and TRBJ2-7, reads DVKVTQSSRYLVKRTGEKVFLECVQDMDHENMFWYRQDPGLGLRLIYFSYDVKMKEKGDIPEGYSVSREKKERFSLILESASTNQTSMYLCASSSHSTGLFYEQYFGPGTRLTVT.

The CDR3 here is CASSQVANSYEQYF. The chain is built from TRBV4-1 and TRBJ2-7. The CDR3 spans 14 residues. In germline, CDR1 is MGHRA, CDR2 YSYEKL.

This chain uses TRBV5-1 with TRBJ1-1; TCRdb returns TRBD1, unconfirmable since there is no DNA. CDR1 and CDR2 (germline): SGHRS, YFSETQ. The CDR3 totals 14 residues. CDR3 protein: CASSRGGSSAEAFF. The variable domain in full, completed from reference TRBV5-1 and TRBJ1-1, reads KAGVTQTPRYLIKTRGQQVTLSCSPISGHRSVSWYQQTPGQGLQFLFEYFSETQRNKGNFPGRFSGRQFSNSRSEMNVSTLELGDSALYLCASSRGGSSAEAFFGQGTRLTVV.

The chain couples TRBV11-2 to TRBJ2-2; the TCRdb D gene call, TRBD2, has no DNA to confirm it. CDR1 and CDR2 from the germline V gene are SGHAT and FQNNGV. This CDR3 has 15 amino acids. This CDR3 is CASSVSGPNTGELFF.

This chain uses TRBV5-1 with TRBJ2-3; TCRdb gives TRBD2 as the D gene, but with no DNA this cannot be confirmed. The germline V gene has CDR1 SGHRS and CDR2 YFSETQ. CDR3 length equals 15 residues. CDR3 sequence reads: CASSLVGGGTDTQYF.

Here the CDR3 reads CASSQDRGSTEAFF. The chain couples TRBV7-8 to TRBJ1-1; TCRdb picks TRBD1, but there is no DNA to check that call. The germline CDR1 and CDR2 sequences are SGHVS and FQNEAQ. The CDR3 is made up of 14 amino acids.

The CDR3: CASSQDLTGEQFF. The chain is built from TRBV4-1 and TRBJ2-1. Germline V lookup: CDR1 MGHRA, CDR2 YSYEKL. CDR3 size: 13 residues.

The rearrangement joins TRBV6-5 to TRBJ2-1. Germline CDR1 reads MNHEY; CDR2 reads SVGAGI. The CDR3 length is 14 residues. This CDR3 reads CASSLESSYNEQFF.